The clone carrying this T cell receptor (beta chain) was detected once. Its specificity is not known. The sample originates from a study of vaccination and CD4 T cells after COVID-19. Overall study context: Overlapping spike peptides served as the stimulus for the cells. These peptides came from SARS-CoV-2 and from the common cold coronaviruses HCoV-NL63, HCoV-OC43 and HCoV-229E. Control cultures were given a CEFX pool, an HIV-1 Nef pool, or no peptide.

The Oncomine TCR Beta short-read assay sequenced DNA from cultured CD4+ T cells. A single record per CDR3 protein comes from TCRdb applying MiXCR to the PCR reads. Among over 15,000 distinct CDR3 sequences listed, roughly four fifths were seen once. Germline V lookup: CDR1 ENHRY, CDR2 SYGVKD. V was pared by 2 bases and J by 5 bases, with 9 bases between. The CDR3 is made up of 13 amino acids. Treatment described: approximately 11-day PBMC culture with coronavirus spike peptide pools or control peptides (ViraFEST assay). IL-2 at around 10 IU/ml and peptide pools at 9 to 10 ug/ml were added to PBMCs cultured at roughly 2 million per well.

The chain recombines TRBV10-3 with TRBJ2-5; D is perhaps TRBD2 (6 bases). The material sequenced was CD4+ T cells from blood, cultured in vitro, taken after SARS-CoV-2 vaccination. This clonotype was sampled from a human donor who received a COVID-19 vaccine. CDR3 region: CAISERDLETQYF. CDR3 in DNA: TGTGCCATCAGTGAGAGGGACTTGGAGACCCAGTACTTC.